This T cell receptor (beta chain) was identified in a study of identical twins. General study results and limits: Part of the zero-insertion signal could reflect confounding by invariant MAIT and iNKT cells. Conclusions were based on cross-sectional statistical analysis, without following the same donors.

This clonotype has only a few counts. Its matching antigen is unknown. TCRdb independently ran MiXCR on the 5' RACE reads; one entry per CDR3 protein. The table records about 520,000 distinct CDR3 sequences, roughly 21% of them present only once. V lost 5 bases to trimming and J lost 6 bases; unmatched junction nucleotides: 12. Germline V gene data show CDR1 as MGHDK and CDR2 as SYGVNS. The length of the CDR3 is 16 residues. Another study also made use of these data, one on T cells expressing NK-cell markers. That study reports: Among the eight sequenced donors, seven tested HCMV-seropositive and one tested seronegative.

This TCR was recovered from a woman under 30 in good health. The sequenced sample consisted of CD4+ T cells sorted from blood. The chain joins TRBV25-1 to TRBJ2-7, with 11 bases aligning to TRBD1. CDR3 residues: CASSSTGTGGLSEQYF. CDR3 DNA sequence: TGTGCCAGCAGTTCAACCGGGACAGGGGGACTGAGCGAGCAGTACTTC.